A selection of T cell receptor beta chains follows, all from one sample in a study of radiation and T cells in renal cell carcinoma. Produced via immunoSEQ multiplex PCR; TCRdb's table is partial and in-frame only. The sample holds 130,000 or so clones, approximately 82% seen once. Sequencing used blood, obtained from a patient whose treatment included radiotherapy and nephrectomy. The source of these receptors is a woman in her forties or fifties with renal cell carcinoma. Each CDR3 is given with its conserved first and last residue. Each record gives: CDR3 length, D gene, V gene, J gene, clone size, CDR3 DNA, CDR3 protein. D genes are given only for firm matches. Size is omitted from some rows. Given values are once, few, many or a class for expanded clones.

cdr3_length: 14; d_call: NA; v_call: TRBV7-9; j_call: TRBJ2-7; clone_size: NA; cdr3_nt: TGTGCCAGCAGCTTAGCGACAGGTTCCTACGAGCAGTACTTC; cdr3_aa: CASSLATGSYEQYF
cdr3_length: 14; d_call: TRBD2; v_call: TRBV10-1; j_call: TRBJ2-7; clone_size: NA; cdr3_nt: TGCGCCAGCAGTAGCGGGACTATGTCCTACGAGCAGTACTTC; cdr3_aa: CASSSGTMSYEQYF
cdr3_length: 14; d_call: NA; v_call: TRBV4-3; j_call: TRBJ1-1; clone_size: many; cdr3_nt: TGCGCCAGCAGCCAAGATAGACAGAACACTGAAGCTTTCTTT; cdr3_aa: CASSQDRQNTEAFF
cdr3_length: 13; d_call: NA; v_call: TRBV28; j_call: TRBJ1-2; clone_size: once; cdr3_nt: TGTGCCAGCAGTTCGGGCGAGGGGGATGGCTACACCTTC; cdr3_aa: CASSSGEGDGYTF
cdr3_length: 14; d_call: NA; v_call: TRBV9; j_call: TRBJ2-3; clone_size: once; cdr3_nt: TGTGCCAGCAGCGCCCAATTAGAGGGAGATACGCAGTATTTT; cdr3_aa: CASSAQLEGDTQYF
cdr3_length: 14; d_call: NA; v_call: TRBV5-5; j_call: TRBJ1-6; clone_size: NA; cdr3_nt: TGTGCCAGCAGCGGGGGGTCCTATAATTCACCCCTCCACTTT; cdr3_aa: CASSGGSYNSPLHF
cdr3_length: 12; d_call: NA; v_call: TRBV7-2; j_call: TRBJ1-2; clone_size: NA; cdr3_nt: TGTGCCAGCAGCTTAGCCCAGGGGAGCTACACCTTC; cdr3_aa: CASSLAQGSYTF
cdr3_length: 13; d_call: NA; v_call: TRBV5-6; j_call: TRBJ2-7; clone_size: NA; cdr3_nt: TGTGCCAGCAGCCGGGGCGCGAGGGACGAGCAGTACTTC; cdr3_aa: CASSRGARDEQYF
cdr3_length: 14; d_call: NA; v_call: TRBV5-1; j_call: TRBJ2-7; clone_size: NA; cdr3_nt: TGCGCCAGCAGCTTGAATGAAGTCTCCTACGAGCAGTACTTC; cdr3_aa: CASSLNEVSYEQYF
cdr3_length: 13; d_call: TRBD2; v_call: TRBV5-6; j_call: TRBJ2-1; clone_size: NA; cdr3_nt: TGTGCCAGCAGCCTGGAGAGGGAGGGAGAGCAGTTCTTC; cdr3_aa: CASSLEREGEQFF
cdr3_length: 14; d_call: NA; v_call: TRBV5-1; j_call: TRBJ1-1; clone_size: NA; cdr3_nt: TGCGCCAGCAGCTTGGCGGTCCCCCCACAGAAAGCTTTCTTT; cdr3_aa: CASSLAVPPQKAFF
cdr3_length: 16; d_call: TRBD1; v_call: TRBV7-2; j_call: TRBJ1-2; clone_size: NA; cdr3_nt: TGTGCCAGCAGCTTAGTAGCTGGGGGGACAGACTATGGCTACACCTTC; cdr3_aa: CASSLVAGGTDYGYTF
cdr3_length: 16; d_call: TRBD1; v_call: TRBV5-5; j_call: TRBJ2-7; clone_size: NA; cdr3_nt: TGTGCCAGCAGCTTGGTTGGGACAGTTGTTACCTACGAGCAGTACTTC; cdr3_aa: CASSLVGTVVTYEQYF
cdr3_length: 13; d_call: NA; v_call: TRBV27; j_call: TRBJ2-2; clone_size: NA; cdr3_nt: TGTGCCAGCAGTTCGGGACCTACCGGGGAGCTGTTTTTT; cdr3_aa: CASSSGPTGELFF
cdr3_length: 14; d_call: NA; v_call: TRBV28; j_call: TRBJ1-5; clone_size: NA; cdr3_nt: TGTGCCAGTGGGACGGTTTATAGCAATCAGCCCCAGCATTTT; cdr3_aa: CASGTVYSNQPQHF
cdr3_length: 15; d_call: TRBD1; v_call: TRBV5-6; j_call: TRBJ1-6; clone_size: NA; cdr3_nt: TGTGCCAGCAGCCCGGGGGACAGGTCCAATTCACCCCTCCACTTT; cdr3_aa: CASSPGDRSNSPLHF
cdr3_length: 17; d_call: NA; v_call: TRBV7-2; j_call: TRBJ1-1; clone_size: NA; cdr3_nt: TGTGCCAGCAGCTCCACCTACGGGTATAACAGCCCTGCTGAAGCTTTCTTT; cdr3_aa: CASSSTYGYNSPAEAFF
cdr3_length: 15; d_call: TRBD2; v_call: TRBV6-1; j_call: TRBJ2-1; clone_size: NA; cdr3_nt: TGTGCCAGCAGGGCTAGCGGTAGCTCCTACAATGAGCAGTTCTTC; cdr3_aa: CASRASGSSYNEQFF
cdr3_length: 13; d_call: NA; v_call: TRBV9; j_call: TRBJ1-6; clone_size: few; cdr3_nt: TGTGCCAGCAGCACCTCCCGGGATTCACCCCTCCACTTT; cdr3_aa: CASSTSRDSPLHF
cdr3_length: 16; d_call: NA; v_call: TRBV5-4; j_call: TRBJ1-1; clone_size: NA; cdr3_nt: TGTGCCAGCAGCCTCGGAGGGGGGTCCATGAACACTGAAGCTTTCTTT; cdr3_aa: CASSLGGGSMNTEAFF
cdr3_length: 14; d_call: NA; v_call: TRBV6-5; j_call: TRBJ1-2; clone_size: NA; cdr3_nt: TGTGCCAGCAGCCAATGGAGACAGAACTATGGCTACACCTTC; cdr3_aa: CASSQWRQNYGYTF
cdr3_length: 14; d_call: TRBD2; v_call: TRBV6-1; j_call: TRBJ2-1; clone_size: NA; cdr3_nt: TGTGCCAGCACATCCGGGACTAGCGTAGGGAAGCAGTTCTTC; cdr3_aa: CASTSGTSVGKQFF
cdr3_length: 15; d_call: NA; v_call: TRBV15; j_call: TRBJ2-7; clone_size: NA; cdr3_nt: TGTGCCACCAGCAGAGACAGGGTAAGGGCCTACGAGCAGTACTTC; cdr3_aa: CATSRDRVRAYEQYF
cdr3_length: 14; d_call: TRBD1; v_call: TRBV2; j_call: TRBJ1-2; clone_size: NA; cdr3_nt: TGTGCCAGCAGTTTAGACAGGGTGGTATACGGCTACACCTTC; cdr3_aa: CASSLDRVVYGYTF
cdr3_length: 14; d_call: NA; v_call: TRBV14; j_call: TRBJ1-1; clone_size: few; cdr3_nt: TGTGCCAGCAGCCCTGTGGGGGGGAACACTGAAGCTTTCTTT; cdr3_aa: CASSPVGGNTEAFF
cdr3_length: 14; d_call: NA; v_call: TRBV28; j_call: TRBJ1-5; clone_size: NA; cdr3_nt: TGTGCCAGCAGTTTCAGTACGGGGAGGCAGCCCCAGCATTTT; cdr3_aa: CASSFSTGRQPQHF
cdr3_length: 12; d_call: NA; v_call: TRBV18; j_call: TRBJ2-7; clone_size: NA; cdr3_nt: TGTGCCAGCTCACCGGACTCCTACGAGCAGTACTTC; cdr3_aa: CASSPDSYEQYF
cdr3_length: 14; d_call: NA; v_call: TRBV5-6; j_call: TRBJ2-7; clone_size: NA; cdr3_nt: TGTGCCAGCGGGGTGTGGGGTACTGCCTACGAGCAGTACTTC; cdr3_aa: CASGVWGTAYEQYF
cdr3_length: 13; d_call: NA; v_call: TRBV7-2; j_call: TRBJ2-3; clone_size: NA; cdr3_nt: TGTGCCAGCAGCGTTTACGGCGAGGATACGCAGTATTTT; cdr3_aa: CASSVYGEDTQYF